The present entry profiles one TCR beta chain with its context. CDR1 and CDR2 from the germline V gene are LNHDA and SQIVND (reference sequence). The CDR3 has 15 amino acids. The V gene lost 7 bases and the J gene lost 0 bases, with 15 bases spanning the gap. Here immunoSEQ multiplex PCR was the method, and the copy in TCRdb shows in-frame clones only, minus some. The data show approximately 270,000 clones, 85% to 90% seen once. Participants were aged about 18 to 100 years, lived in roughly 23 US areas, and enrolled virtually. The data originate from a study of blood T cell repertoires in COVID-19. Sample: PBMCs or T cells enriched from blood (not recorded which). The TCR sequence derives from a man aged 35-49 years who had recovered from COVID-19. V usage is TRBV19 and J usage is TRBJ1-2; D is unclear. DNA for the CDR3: TGTGCCAGTAACGATCTGAGGCAAACTAACTATGGCTACACCTTC. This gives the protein CASNDLRQTNYGYTF.